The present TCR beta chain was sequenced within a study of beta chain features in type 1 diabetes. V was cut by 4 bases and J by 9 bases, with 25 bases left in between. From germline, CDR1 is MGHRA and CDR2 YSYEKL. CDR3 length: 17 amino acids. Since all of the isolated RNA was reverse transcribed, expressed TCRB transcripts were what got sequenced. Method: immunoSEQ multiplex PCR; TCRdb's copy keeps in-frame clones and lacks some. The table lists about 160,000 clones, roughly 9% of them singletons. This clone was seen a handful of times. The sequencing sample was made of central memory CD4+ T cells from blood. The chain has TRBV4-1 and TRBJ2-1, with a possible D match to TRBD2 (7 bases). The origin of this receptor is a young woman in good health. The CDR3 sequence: CASSRRGGRENAGEQFF. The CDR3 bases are TGCGCCAGCAGCCGTAGAGGGGGGAGGGAGAACGCCGGTGAGCAGTTCTTC.